The rows below give T cell receptor beta chains drawn from one sample of a study of T cell responses to AZD1222 COVID-19 vaccine. The repertoire was sequenced with immunoSEQ multiplex PCR; TCRdb's copy has only in-frame clones and lacks some. This table holds around 130,000 clones, around 90% found once. Sequencing was performed on peripheral blood, taken 28 days after the second AZD1222 dose. Every receptor here comes from an adult who received the AZD1222 COVID-19 vaccine. The CDR3 runs from the conserved cysteine through the conserved F or W. The D gene is left open where the match is weak. Clone sizes are given selectively: once, few, many, or a class where the clone is expanded.

d_gene: -; v_gene: TRBV5-1; j_gene: TRBJ1-2; abundance: once; CDR3aa: CASSLEYGYTF; CDR3nt: TGCGCCAGCAGCTTAGAATATGGCTACACCTTC
d_gene: -; v_gene: TRBV2; j_gene: TRBJ2-7; abundance: -; CDR3aa: CASSGSGAHEQYF; CDR3nt: TGTGCCAGCAGTGGGTCAGGGGCTCACGAGCAGTACTTC
d_gene: -; v_gene: TRBV24-1; j_gene: TRBJ2-2; abundance: -; CDR3aa: CATGGERERNTGELFF; CDR3nt: TGTGCCACCGGCGGGGAAAGAGAGAGGAACACCGGGGAGCTGTTTTTT
d_gene: -; v_gene: TRBV3-1/TRBV3-2; j_gene: TRBJ1-1; abundance: -; CDR3aa: CASGENTEAFF; CDR3nt: TGTGCCAGCGGGGAAAACACTGAAGCTTTCTTT
d_gene: -; v_gene: TRBV9; j_gene: TRBJ1-6; abundance: -; CDR3aa: CASSSGDSPLHF; CDR3nt: TGTGCCAGTTCAAGCGGGGACTCACCCCTCCACTTT
d_gene: -; v_gene: TRBV11-2; j_gene: TRBJ1-2; abundance: -; CDR3aa: CASSLDRWQYGYTF; CDR3nt: TGTGCCAGCAGCTTAGATCGTTGGCAGTATGGCTACACCTTC
d_gene: -; v_gene: TRBV10-2; j_gene: TRBJ2-7; abundance: -; CDR3aa: CASSDRTLGLNEQYF; CDR3nt: TGCGCCAGCAGTGATAGGACTCTTGGTCTTAACGAGCAGTACTTC
d_gene: TRBD1; v_gene: TRBV5-4; j_gene: TRBJ1-4; abundance: -; CDR3aa: CASSLDGLGRGHEKLFF; CDR3nt: TGTGCCAGCAGCTTGGACGGATTAGGCAGGGGGCACGAAAAACTGTTTTTT
d_gene: -; v_gene: TRBV7-2; j_gene: TRBJ1-2; abundance: few; CDR3aa: CASSPKSGRDDYGYTF; CDR3nt: TGTGCCAGCAGTCCTAAGTCCGGACGAGACGACTATGGCTACACCTTC
d_gene: -; v_gene: TRBV5-6; j_gene: TRBJ1-1; abundance: -; CDR3aa: CASSLGWDPNTEAFF; CDR3nt: TGTGCCAGCAGCTTGGGGTGGGACCCGAACACTGAAGCTTTCTTT
d_gene: -; v_gene: TRBV15; j_gene: TRBJ2-2; abundance: -; CDR3aa: CATSRDPLTGELFF; CDR3nt: TGTGCCACCAGCAGAGATCCGCTTACCGGGGAGCTGTTTTTT
d_gene: -; v_gene: TRBV28; j_gene: TRBJ1-2; abundance: few; CDR3aa: CASTGGYGYTF; CDR3nt: TGTGCCAGCACCGGCGGCTATGGCTACACCTTC
d_gene: -; v_gene: TRBV10-1; j_gene: TRBJ2-2; abundance: few; CDR3aa: CASSALQGGELFF; CDR3nt: TGCGCCAGCAGTGCACTACAGGGCGGGGAGCTGTTTTTT
d_gene: -; v_gene: TRBV28; j_gene: TRBJ1-2; abundance: -; CDR3aa: CASSLAGRGGYTF; CDR3nt: TGTGCCAGCAGTTTGGCAGGGCGAGGTGGCTACACCTTC
d_gene: -; v_gene: TRBV15; j_gene: TRBJ1-4; abundance: once; CDR3aa: CATSRDAGGTNEKLFF; CDR3nt: TGTGCCACCAGCAGAGATGCCGGAGGAACTAATGAAAAACTGTTTTTT
d_gene: TRBD1; v_gene: TRBV27; j_gene: TRBJ2-3; abundance: -; CDR3aa: CASSLSTGSPDTQYF; CDR3nt: TGTGCCAGCAGTTTATCGACAGGGTCCCCAGATACGCAGTATTTT
d_gene: TRBD2; v_gene: TRBV7-2; j_gene: TRBJ2-3; abundance: -; CDR3aa: CASSLVGTSGGATQYF; CDR3nt: TGTGCCAGCAGCTTAGTCGGGACTAGCGGGGGGGCCACGCAGTATTTT
d_gene: TRBD2; v_gene: TRBV28; j_gene: TRBJ2-4; abundance: once; CDR3aa: CASRPAGASGLNIQYF; CDR3nt: TGTGCCAGCAGGCCGGCCGGGGCTAGCGGACTAAACATTCAGTACTTC
d_gene: -; v_gene: TRBV12-3/TRBV12-4; j_gene: TRBJ2-1; abundance: -; CDR3aa: CASSRNNNEQFF; CDR3nt: TGTGCCAGCAGCCGAAATAACAATGAGCAGTTCTTC
d_gene: -; v_gene: TRBV7-8; j_gene: TRBJ2-1; abundance: -; CDR3aa: CASSFVAEQFF; CDR3nt: TGTGCCAGCAGCTTCGTGGCAGAGCAGTTCTTC
d_gene: -; v_gene: TRBV29-1; j_gene: TRBJ2-5; abundance: -; CDR3aa: CSVGAGGSGETQYF; CDR3nt: TGCAGCGTTGGGGCGGGTGGATCGGGAGAGACCCAGTACTTC
d_gene: -; v_gene: TRBV7-6; j_gene: TRBJ1-5; abundance: -; CDR3aa: CASSLSNSNQPQHF; CDR3nt: TGTGCCAGCAGCTTATCCAACAGCAATCAGCCCCAGCATTTT
d_gene: TRBD1; v_gene: TRBV4-2; j_gene: TRBJ1-5; abundance: -; CDR3aa: CASSPTLTGIYQPQHF; CDR3nt: TGTGCCAGCAGCCCGACTTTGACAGGGATTTATCAGCCCCAGCATTTT
d_gene: TRBD1; v_gene: TRBV6-1; j_gene: TRBJ1-1; abundance: -; CDR3aa: CASSNPGTGYTEAFF; CDR3nt: TGTGCCAGCAGTAACCCCGGGACAGGGTACACTGAAGCTTTCTTT
d_gene: -; v_gene: TRBV12-3/TRBV12-4; j_gene: TRBJ2-5; abundance: -; CDR3aa: CASSPAQETQYF; CDR3nt: TGTGCCAGCAGCCCGGCCCAAGAGACCCAGTACTTC
d_gene: TRBD1; v_gene: TRBV7-2; j_gene: TRBJ1-2; abundance: -; CDR3aa: CASSFSGQGSGYTF; CDR3nt: TGTGCCAGCAGCTTTTCAGGACAGGGTAGTGGCTACACCTTC
d_gene: -; v_gene: TRBV5-6; j_gene: TRBJ2-7; abundance: -; CDR3aa: CASSLGYSATYEQYF; CDR3nt: TGTGCCAGCAGCTTGGGGTACAGTGCCACCTACGAGCAGTACTTC
d_gene: TRBD2; v_gene: TRBV28; j_gene: TRBJ2-1; abundance: -; CDR3aa: CASSLRLAGAPRDNEQFF; CDR3nt: TGTGCCAGCAGTTTACGGCTAGCGGGGGCCCCCCGTGATAATGAGCAGTTCTTC
d_gene: -; v_gene: TRBV5-6; j_gene: TRBJ2-7; abundance: once; CDR3aa: CASTSPPGYEQYF; CDR3nt: TGTGCCAGCACCTCCCCCCCAGGGTACGAGCAGTACTTC
d_gene: -; v_gene: TRBV15; j_gene: TRBJ1-5; abundance: -; CDR3aa: CATSRGGWGSNQPQHF; CDR3nt: TGTGCCACCAGCAGAGGGGGATGGGGTAGCAATCAGCCCCAGCATTTT
d_gene: -; v_gene: TRBV28; j_gene: TRBJ2-5; abundance: -; CDR3aa: CASSQTMETQYF; CDR3nt: TGTGCCAGCAGTCAAACAATGGAGACCCAGTACTTC
d_gene: -; v_gene: TRBV27; j_gene: TRBJ1-6; abundance: -; CDR3aa: CASSASPGDNSPLHF; CDR3nt: TGTGCCAGCAGTGCGTCTCCAGGGGATAATTCACCCCTCCACTTT
d_gene: TRBD2; v_gene: TRBV28; j_gene: TRBJ2-3; abundance: -; CDR3aa: CASMIRGGPDTQYF; CDR3nt: TGTGCCAGCATGATCCGGGGGGGCCCCGATACGCAGTATTTT
d_gene: -; v_gene: TRBV28; j_gene: TRBJ2-5; abundance: -; CDR3aa: CASSLTQEWETQYF; CDR3nt: TGTGCCAGCAGTTTAACTCAGGAATGGGAGACCCAGTACTTC
d_gene: TRBD2; v_gene: TRBV29-1; j_gene: TRBJ2-3; abundance: -; CDR3aa: CSVEDSTSGGVEYF; CDR3nt: TGCAGCGTTGAAGATTCGACTAGCGGGGGGGTGGAGTATTTT
d_gene: TRBD1; v_gene: TRBV9; j_gene: TRBJ1-2; abundance: -; CDR3aa: CASTFPTTGEDYGYTF; CDR3nt: TGTGCCAGCACGTTCCCCACGACAGGGGAGGACTATGGCTACACCTTC
d_gene: -; v_gene: TRBV12-5; j_gene: TRBJ2-5; abundance: once; CDR3aa: CASGLDGETQYF; CDR3nt: TGTGCTAGTGGCCTGGACGGAGAGACCCAGTACTTC
d_gene: -; v_gene: TRBV27; j_gene: TRBJ1-6; abundance: -; CDR3aa: CASRTRGEDSPLHF; CDR3nt: TGTGCCAGCAGAACCCGGGGGGAAGATTCACCCCTCCACTTT
d_gene: -; v_gene: TRBV5-1; j_gene: TRBJ1-2; abundance: -; CDR3aa: CASSFDSRYGYTF; CDR3nt: TGCGCCAGCAGCTTTGACAGCCGCTATGGCTACACCTTC
d_gene: -; v_gene: TRBV7-2; j_gene: TRBJ2-7; abundance: -; CDR3aa: CASSSRRYEQYF; CDR3nt: TGTGCCAGCAGCTCCAGGAGGTACGAGCAGTACTTC
d_gene: TRBD1; v_gene: TRBV29-1; j_gene: TRBJ1-2; abundance: -; CDR3aa: CSNEEGAGGYTF; CDR3nt: TGCAGCAACGAGGAGGGGGCGGGAGGCTACACCTTC
d_gene: -; v_gene: TRBV3-1/TRBV3-2; j_gene: TRBJ2-7; abundance: -; CDR3aa: CASSPSGPAVQYF; CDR3nt: TGTGCCAGCAGCCCTTCAGGCCCGGCGGTGCAGTACTTC
d_gene: -; v_gene: TRBV4-3; j_gene: TRBJ1-5; abundance: once; CDR3aa: CASSQEHNQPQHF; CDR3nt: TGCGCCAGCAGCCAAGAACACAATCAGCCCCAGCATTTT
d_gene: -; v_gene: TRBV27; j_gene: TRBJ1-6; abundance: once; CDR3aa: CASSLYPPSQGNSPLHF; CDR3nt: TGTGCCAGCAGTTTATATCCCCCCTCACAGGGTAATTCACCCCTCCACTTT
d_gene: -; v_gene: TRBV28; j_gene: TRBJ1-1; abundance: -; CDR3aa: CASSSMMNTEAFF; CDR3nt: TGTGCCAGCAGCTCTATGATGAACACTGAAGCTTTCTTT
d_gene: TRBD2; v_gene: TRBV9; j_gene: TRBJ2-3; abundance: -; CDR3aa: CASSPRGATSGADTQYF; CDR3nt: TGTGCCAGCAGCCCGCGGGGCGCCACTAGCGGGGCAGATACGCAGTATTTT
d_gene: TRBD1; v_gene: TRBV10-1; j_gene: TRBJ2-3; abundance: -; CDR3aa: CASSESWTGGTDTQYF; CDR3nt: TGCGCCAGCAGTGAGTCGTGGACAGGGGGGACAGATACGCAGTATTTT
d_gene: TRBD1; v_gene: TRBV7-3; j_gene: TRBJ2-7; abundance: -; CDR3aa: CASSRDRADEQYF; CDR3nt: TGTGCCAGCAGTCGGGACAGGGCAGACGAGCAGTACTTC
d_gene: -; v_gene: TRBV4-3; j_gene: TRBJ2-5; abundance: -; CDR3aa: CASSQTSNQETQYF; CDR3nt: TGCGCCAGCAGCCAGACTAGTAACCAAGAGACCCAGTACTTC
d_gene: -; v_gene: TRBV27; j_gene: TRBJ2-5; abundance: -; CDR3aa: CASSFQVGYQETQYF; CDR3nt: TGTGCCAGCAGTTTTCAGGTGGGGTATCAAGAGACCCAGTACTTC
d_gene: TRBD2; v_gene: TRBV28; j_gene: TRBJ2-3; abundance: -; CDR3aa: CASRPNSGRAVDTQYF; CDR3nt: TGTGCCAGCAGGCCTAATAGCGGGAGGGCCGTGGATACGCAGTATTTT